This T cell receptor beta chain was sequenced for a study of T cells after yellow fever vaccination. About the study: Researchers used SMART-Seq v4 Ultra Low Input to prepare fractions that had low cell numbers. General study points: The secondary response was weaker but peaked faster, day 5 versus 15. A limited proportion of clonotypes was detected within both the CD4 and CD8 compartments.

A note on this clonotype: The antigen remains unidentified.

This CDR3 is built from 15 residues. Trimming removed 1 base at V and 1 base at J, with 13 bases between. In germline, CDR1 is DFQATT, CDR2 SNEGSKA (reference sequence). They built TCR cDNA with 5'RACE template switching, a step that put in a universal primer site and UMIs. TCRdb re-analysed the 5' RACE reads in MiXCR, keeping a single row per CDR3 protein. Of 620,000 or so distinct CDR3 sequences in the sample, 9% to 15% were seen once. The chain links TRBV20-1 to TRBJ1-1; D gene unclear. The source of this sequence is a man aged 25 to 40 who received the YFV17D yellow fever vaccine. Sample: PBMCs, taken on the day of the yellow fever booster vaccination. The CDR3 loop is CSARAPQNENTEAFF. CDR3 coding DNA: TGCAGTGCTAGAGCCCCACAGAACGAGAACACTGAAGCTTTCTTT.